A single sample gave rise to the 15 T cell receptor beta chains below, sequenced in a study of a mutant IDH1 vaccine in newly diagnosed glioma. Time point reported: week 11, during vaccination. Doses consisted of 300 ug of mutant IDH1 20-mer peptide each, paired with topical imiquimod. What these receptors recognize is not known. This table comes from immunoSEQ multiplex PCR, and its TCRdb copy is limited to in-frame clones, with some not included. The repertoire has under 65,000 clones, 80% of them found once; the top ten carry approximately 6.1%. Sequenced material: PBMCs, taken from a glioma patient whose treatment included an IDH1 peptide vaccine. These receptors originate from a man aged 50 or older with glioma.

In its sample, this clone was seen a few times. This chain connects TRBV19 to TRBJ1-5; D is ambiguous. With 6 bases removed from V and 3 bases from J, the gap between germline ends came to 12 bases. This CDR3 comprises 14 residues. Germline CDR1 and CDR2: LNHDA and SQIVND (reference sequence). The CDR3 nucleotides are TGTGCCAGTAGCCCGGGAGGTTTCAATCAGCCCCAGCATTTT. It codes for CASSPGGFNQPQHF.

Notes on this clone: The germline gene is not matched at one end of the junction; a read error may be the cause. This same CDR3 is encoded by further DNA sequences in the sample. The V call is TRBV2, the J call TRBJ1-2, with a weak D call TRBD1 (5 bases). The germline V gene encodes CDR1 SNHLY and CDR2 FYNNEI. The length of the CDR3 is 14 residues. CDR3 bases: TGTGCCAGCAGTTCAAGCCAGGGCCCCTATGGTTACACCTTC. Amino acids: CASSSSQGPYGYTF. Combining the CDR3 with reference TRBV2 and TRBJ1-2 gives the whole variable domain EPEVTQTPSHQVTQMGQEVILRCVPISNHLYFYWYRQILGQKVEFLVSFYNNEISEKSEIFDDQFSVERPDGSNFTLKIRSTKLEDSAMYFCASSSSQGPYGYTFGSGTRLTVV.

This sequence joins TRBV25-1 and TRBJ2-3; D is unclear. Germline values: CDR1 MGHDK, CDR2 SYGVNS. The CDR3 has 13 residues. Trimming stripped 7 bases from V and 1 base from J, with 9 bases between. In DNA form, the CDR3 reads TGTGCCAGCAATCCCCCGGGCACAGATACGCAGTATTTT. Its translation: CASNPPGTDTQYF.

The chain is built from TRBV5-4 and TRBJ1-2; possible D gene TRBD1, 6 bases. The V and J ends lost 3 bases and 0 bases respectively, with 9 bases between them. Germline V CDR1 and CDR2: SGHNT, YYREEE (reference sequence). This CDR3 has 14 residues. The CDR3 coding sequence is TGTGCCAGCAGCTCACAGGGCGCTAACTATGGCTACACCTTC. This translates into CASSSQGANYGYTF.

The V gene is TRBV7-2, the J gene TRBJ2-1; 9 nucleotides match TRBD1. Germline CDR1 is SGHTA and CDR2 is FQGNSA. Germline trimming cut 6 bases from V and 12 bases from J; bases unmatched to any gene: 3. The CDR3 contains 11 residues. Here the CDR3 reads CASRGTGTQFF. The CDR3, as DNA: TGTGCCAGCAGGGGGACAGGGACGCAGTTCTTC. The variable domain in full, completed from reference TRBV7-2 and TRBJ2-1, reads GAGVSQSPSNKVTEKGKDVELRCDPISGHTALYWYRQSLGQGLEFLIYFQGNSAPDKSGLPSDRFSAERTGGSVSTLTIQRTQQEDSAVYLCASRGTGTQFFGPGTRLTVL.

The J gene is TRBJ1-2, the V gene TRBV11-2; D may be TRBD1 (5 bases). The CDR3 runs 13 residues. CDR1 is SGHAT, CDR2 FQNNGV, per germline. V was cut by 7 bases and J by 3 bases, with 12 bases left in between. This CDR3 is CASTSGGDYGYTF. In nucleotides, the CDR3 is TGTGCCAGCACCTCGGGGGGGGACTATGGCTACACCTTC.

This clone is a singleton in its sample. The CDR3 loop reads CASRPEGRGELSYEQYF. The CDR3 DNA is TGTGCCAGCAGACCCGAGGGGCGGGGTGAGCTTTCCTACGAGCAGTACTTC. The genes are TRBV7-9 and TRBJ2-7, with a weak D call TRBD2 (6 bases). V shed 6 bases and J shed 1 base, with 22 bases lying between them. This CDR3 region has 17 residues. The germline V gene has CDR1 SEHNR and CDR2 FQNEAQ (reference sequence).

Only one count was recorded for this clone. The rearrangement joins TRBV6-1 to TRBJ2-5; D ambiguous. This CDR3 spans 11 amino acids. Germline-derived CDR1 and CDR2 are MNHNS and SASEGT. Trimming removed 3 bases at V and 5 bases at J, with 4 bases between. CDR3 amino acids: CASSEVETQYF. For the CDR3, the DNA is TGTGCCAGCAGTGAGGTGGAGACCCAGTACTTC.

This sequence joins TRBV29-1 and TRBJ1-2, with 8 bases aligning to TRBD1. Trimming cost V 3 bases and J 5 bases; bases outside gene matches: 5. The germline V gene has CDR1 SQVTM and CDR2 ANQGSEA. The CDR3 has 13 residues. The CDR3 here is CSVETGESYGYTF. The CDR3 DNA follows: TGCAGCGTTGAGACAGGGGAATCTTATGGCTACACCTTC.

CDR3 sequence: CAISDGPSSEKLFF. The CDR3 DNA reads as TGTGCCATCAGTGATGGGCCTTCTTCCGAAAAACTGTTTTTT. The chain has TRBV10-3 and TRBJ1-4; unclear D gene. CDR1 is ENHRY and CDR2 is SYGVKD in the germline V gene. The CDR3 extends over 14 amino acids. V lost 3 bases to trimming and J lost 8 bases, with 13 bases between them.

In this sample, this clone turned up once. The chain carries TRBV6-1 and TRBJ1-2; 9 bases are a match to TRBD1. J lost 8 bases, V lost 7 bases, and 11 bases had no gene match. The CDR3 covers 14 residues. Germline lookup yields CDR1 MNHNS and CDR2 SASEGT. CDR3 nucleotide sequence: TGTGCCAGCACCCGGGACAGGGAGAGCGAAGGCTACACCTTC. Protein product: CASTRDRESEGYTF.

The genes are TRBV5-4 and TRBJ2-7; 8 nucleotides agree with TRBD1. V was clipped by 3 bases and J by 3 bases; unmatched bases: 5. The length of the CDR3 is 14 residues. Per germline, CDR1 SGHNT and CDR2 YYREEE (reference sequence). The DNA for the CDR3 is TGTGCCAGCAGCTCACGACAGGGGATCTACGAGCAGTACTTC. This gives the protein CASSSRQGIYEQYF.

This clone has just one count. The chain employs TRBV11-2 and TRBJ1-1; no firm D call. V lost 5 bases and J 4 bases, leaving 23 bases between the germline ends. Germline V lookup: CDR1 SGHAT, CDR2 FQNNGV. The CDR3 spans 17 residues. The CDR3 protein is CASSLSNLYRPSTEAFF. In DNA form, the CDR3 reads TGTGCCAGCAGCCTATCCAACCTTTATAGACCCAGCACTGAAGCTTTCTTT.

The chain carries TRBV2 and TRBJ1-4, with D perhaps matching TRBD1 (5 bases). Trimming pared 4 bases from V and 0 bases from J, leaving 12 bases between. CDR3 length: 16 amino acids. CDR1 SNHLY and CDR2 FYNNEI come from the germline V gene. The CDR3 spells CASSADTVATNEKLFF. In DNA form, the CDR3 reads TGTGCCAGCAGTGCGGACACTGTAGCAACTAATGAAAAACTGTTTTTT.

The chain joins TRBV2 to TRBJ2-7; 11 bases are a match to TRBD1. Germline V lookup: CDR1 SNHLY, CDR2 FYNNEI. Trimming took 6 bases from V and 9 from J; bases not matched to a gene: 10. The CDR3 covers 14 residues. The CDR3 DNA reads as TGTGCCAGCAGAAGACCGGGACAGGGGGTTGTGCAGTACTTC. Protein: CASRRPGQGVVQYF. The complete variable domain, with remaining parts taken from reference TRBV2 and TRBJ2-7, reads EPEVTQTPSHQVTQMGQEVILRCVPISNHLYFYWYRQILGQKVEFLVSFYNNEISEKSEIFDDQFSVERPDGSNFTLKIRSTKLEDSAMYFCASRRPGQGVVQYFGPGTRLTVT.